Sequencing of this TCR beta chain was carried out in a study of blood T cell repertoires in COVID-19. Study at large: The study drew acute and convalescent COVID-19 samples from the United States, Italy and Spain.

Study processing details: Scientists estimated how many nucleated cells there were by amplifying reference gene primers. Repertoires were generated with immunoSEQ multiplex PCR, while TCRdb's copy carries only in-frame clones and drops some. V and J calls and clone size are those listed in that table; D and trimming were worked out from the DNA. Among over 100,000 clones listed, approximately 89% were seen once. The germline gives CDR1 SNHLY, CDR2 FYNNEI. Trimming cost V 5 bases and J 0 bases; bases outside gene matches: 6. The CDR3 contains 17 residues. J is TRBJ1-5 and V is TRBV2, with 11 bases matching TRBD1. This clonotype was sampled from a man in his fifties or sixties with acute or convalescent COVID-19. Material for sequencing was peripheral blood. The CDR3 loop is CASSRDRGGNSNQPQHF. The CDR3 DNA follows: TGTGCCAGCAGTAGGGACAGGGGGGGAAATAGCAATCAGCCCCAGCATTTT.